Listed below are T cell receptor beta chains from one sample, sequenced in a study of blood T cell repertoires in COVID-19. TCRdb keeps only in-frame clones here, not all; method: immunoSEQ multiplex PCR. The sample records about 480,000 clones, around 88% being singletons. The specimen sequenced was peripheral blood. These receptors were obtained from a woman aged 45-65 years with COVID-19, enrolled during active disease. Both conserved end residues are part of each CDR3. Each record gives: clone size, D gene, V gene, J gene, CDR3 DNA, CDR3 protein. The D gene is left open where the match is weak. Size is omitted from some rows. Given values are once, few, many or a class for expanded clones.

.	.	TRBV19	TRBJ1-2	TGTGCCAGTAGTATAGGTCACTCCAGGGGAGACTATGGCTACACCTTC	CASSIGHSRGDYGYTF
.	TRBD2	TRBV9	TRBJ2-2	TGTGCCAGCAGCGTACCGTGGACTAGCGGGGGGACTAACACCGGGGAGCTGTTTTTT	CASSVPWTSGGTNTGELFF
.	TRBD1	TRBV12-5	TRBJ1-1	TGTGCTAGTGGTTTTCGCACAGGGGGCGGAACTGAAGCTTTCTTT	CASGFRTGGGTEAFF
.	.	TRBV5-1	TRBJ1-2	TGCGCCAGCAGCTTGTGGGGAGGGGAAAACTATGGCTACACCTTC	CASSLWGGENYGYTF
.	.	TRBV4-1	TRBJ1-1	TGCGCCAGCAGCCTAAGTCCTATGAACACTGAAGCTTTCTTT	CASSLSPMNTEAFF
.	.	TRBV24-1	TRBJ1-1	TGTGCCACCAGTGACCCGGGGACTGAAGCTTTCTTT	CATSDPGTEAFF
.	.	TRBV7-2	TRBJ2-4	TGTGCCAGCAGCTTAGGGGGGCTAGCCAAAAACATTCAGTACTTC	CASSLGGLAKNIQYF
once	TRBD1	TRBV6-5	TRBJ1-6	TGTGCCAGCAGCCGACAGGGGCTCCGATCACCCCTCCACTTT	CASSRQGLRSPLHF
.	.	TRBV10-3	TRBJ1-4	TGTGCCATCAAGAACGCCTCCCTAAATGAAAAACTGTTTTTT	CAIKNASLNEKLFF
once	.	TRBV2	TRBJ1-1	TGTGCCAGCAGTGACGAGCGGAACACTGAAGCTTTCTTT	CASSDERNTEAFF
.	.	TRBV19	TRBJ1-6	TGTGCCAGTAGTATAGATCGGCGGGGCGGTGGCTCACCCCTCCACTTT	CASSIDRRGGGSPLHF
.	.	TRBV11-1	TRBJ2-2	TGTGCCAGCACCTCGGACTTTGTCGGGGAGCTGTTTTTT	CASTSDFVGELFF
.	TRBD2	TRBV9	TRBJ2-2	TGTGCCAGCAGCCTTCTAGCGGGGGAACACGGGGAGCTGTTTTTT	CASSLLAGEHGELFF
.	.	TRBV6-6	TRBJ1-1	TGTGCCAGCAGTTTCGGACAGCGGCAGGCCCCTGAAGCTTTCTTT	CASSFGQRQAPEAFF
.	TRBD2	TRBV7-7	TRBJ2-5	TGTGCCAGCAGCTTACTGCCTAGCGGGGTACAAGAGACCCAGTACTTC	CASSLLPSGVQETQYF
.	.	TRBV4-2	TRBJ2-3	TGTGCCAGCAGCCAGGAGGGGATTAGCACAGATACGCAGTATTTT	CASSQEGISTDTQYF
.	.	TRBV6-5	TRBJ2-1	TGTGCCAGCAGTTACTTCGCCCGCAGTGAGCAGTTCTTC	CASSYFARSEQFF